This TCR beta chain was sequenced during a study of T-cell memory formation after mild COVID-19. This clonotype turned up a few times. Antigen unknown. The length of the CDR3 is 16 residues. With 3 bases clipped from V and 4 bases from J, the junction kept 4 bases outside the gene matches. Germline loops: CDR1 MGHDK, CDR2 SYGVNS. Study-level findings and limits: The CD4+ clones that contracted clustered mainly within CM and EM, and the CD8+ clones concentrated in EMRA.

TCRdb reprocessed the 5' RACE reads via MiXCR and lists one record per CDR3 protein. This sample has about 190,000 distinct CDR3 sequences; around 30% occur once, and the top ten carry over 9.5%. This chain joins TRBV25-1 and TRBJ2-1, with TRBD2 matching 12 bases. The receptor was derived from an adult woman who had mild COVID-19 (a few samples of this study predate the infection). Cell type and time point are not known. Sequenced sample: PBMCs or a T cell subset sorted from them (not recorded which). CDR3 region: CASSDITSGGYNEQFF. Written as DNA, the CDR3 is TGTGCCAGCAGTGATATAACTAGCGGGGGGTACAATGAGCAGTTCTTC. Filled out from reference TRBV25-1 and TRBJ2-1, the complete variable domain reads EADIYQTPRYLVIGTGKKITLECSQTMGHDKMYWYQQDPGMELHLIHYSYGVNSTEKGDLSSESTVSRIRTEHFPLTLESARPSHTSQYLCASSDITSGGYNEQFFGPGTRLTVL.